Below are 9 T cell receptor beta chains sequenced from a single sample in a study of shared clonotypes between healthy human individuals. Assay used: immunoSEQ multiplex PCR; TCRdb lists only in-frame clones, some missing. The sample records roughly 2.2 million clones, roughly 93% being singletons. The sample consisted of naive CD4+ T cells from PBMCs. Subset here: CD45RA+ positively selected. The source of these receptors is a man aged 18 to 35 in good health. Some clones in this sample may be carry-over from other donors' samples.

This chain connects TRBV20-1 to TRBJ2-1; 7 bases line up with TRBD1. The CDR3 runs 10 residues. Germline V lookup: CDR1 DFQATT, CDR2 SNEGSKA (reference sequence). V was pared by 6 bases and J by 14 bases, with 7 bases of the junction left unmatched. This CDR3 reads CSAKAQGEFF. DNA for the CDR3: TGCAGTGCAAAGGCCCAGGGGGAGTTCTTC.

The chain links TRBV6-1 to TRBJ1-1; no reliable D call. Germline V lookup: CDR1 MNHNS, CDR2 SASEGT. The CDR3 covers 13 residues. Trimming removed 10 bases at V and 1 base at J, with 13 bases between. CDR3 in DNA: TGTGCCATAACAACTGGTTGGAACACTGAAGCTTTCTTT. Translated: CAITTGWNTEAFF.

This chain joins TRBV5-6 and TRBJ2-5; tentative D call: TRBD2 (5 bases). From germline, CDR1 is SGHDT and CDR2 YYEEEE. V was clipped by 3 bases and J by 5 bases, with 14 bases between them. The CDR3 has 14 residues. CDR3 protein: CASSSLRGRETQYF. In DNA, the CDR3 is TGTGCCAGCAGCTCTTTACGGGGAAGGGAGACCCAGTACTTC.

The chain carries TRBV11-2 and TRBJ2-7; 14 nucleotides match TRBD2. This CDR3 is built from 17 residues. Germline CDR1 is SGHAT and CDR2 is FQNNGV. The ends lost 1 base at V and 6 bases at J; junction bases unmatched: 8. CDR3 bases: TGTGCCAGCAGCTTAGGGCTGGGCGGACTAGCGGGAGGCGAGCAGTACTTC. Translating it yields CASSLGLGGLAGGEQYF.

V gene TRBV5-1 combines with J gene TRBJ2-2; a possible D gene is TRBD1 (5 bases). This CDR3 is built from 15 residues. The V gene's germline CDR1 is SGHRS and CDR2 YFSETQ. V lost 2 bases, J lost 0 bases, and 8 bases lay in between. As DNA, the CDR3 is TGCGCCAGCAGCTTTTTGACAGCGAACACCGGGGAGCTGTTTTTT. Encoded protein: CASSFLTANTGELFF.

J is TRBJ2-5 and V is TRBV15; 7 bases map to TRBD1. The germline CDR1 and CDR2 sequences are LNHNV and YYDKDF (reference sequence). There are 17 residues in the CDR3. J gave up 5 bases and V 1 base, and 13 bases lay outside the gene matches. CDR3 DNA: TGTGCCACCAGCAGAGGGGTTGGAGACAGGGCTACGGAGACCCAGTACTTC. Amino acid sequence: CATSRGVGDRATETQYF.

This clone has just one count. Other nucleotide sequences in the sample specify the same CDR3. DNA for the CDR3: TGTGCCAGCAGTTACAGGGGGCTAAACACTGAAGCTTTCTTT. Translated, it gives CASSYRGLNTEAFF. This chain links TRBV6-5 with TRBJ1-1, with TRBD1 matching over 7 bases. This CDR3 contains 14 residues. V shed 2 bases and J 2 bases; nucleotides not matched to a gene: 2. Germline CDR1 and CDR2: MNHEY and SVGAGI.

This sequence joins TRBV2 and TRBJ2-3; D is unclear. Germline V CDR1 and CDR2: SNHLY, FYNNEI. Trimming pared 2 bases from V and 4 bases from J, leaving 7 bases between. CDR3 length: 13 residues. CDR3 in amino acids: CASSENGPDTQYF. The DNA for the CDR3 is TGTGCCAGCAGTGAAAACGGCCCAGATACGCAGTATTTT.

The chain couples TRBV6-1 to TRBJ2-4, with 13 bases aligning to TRBD2. Germline-derived CDR1 and CDR2 are MNHNS and SASEGT. The CDR3 loop spans 14 amino acids. J lost 8 bases, V lost 6 bases, and 4 bases had no gene match. CDR3 loop: CASRRTSGSDIQYF. In DNA form, the CDR3 reads TGTGCCAGCAGACGGACTAGCGGGAGCGACATTCAGTACTTC.